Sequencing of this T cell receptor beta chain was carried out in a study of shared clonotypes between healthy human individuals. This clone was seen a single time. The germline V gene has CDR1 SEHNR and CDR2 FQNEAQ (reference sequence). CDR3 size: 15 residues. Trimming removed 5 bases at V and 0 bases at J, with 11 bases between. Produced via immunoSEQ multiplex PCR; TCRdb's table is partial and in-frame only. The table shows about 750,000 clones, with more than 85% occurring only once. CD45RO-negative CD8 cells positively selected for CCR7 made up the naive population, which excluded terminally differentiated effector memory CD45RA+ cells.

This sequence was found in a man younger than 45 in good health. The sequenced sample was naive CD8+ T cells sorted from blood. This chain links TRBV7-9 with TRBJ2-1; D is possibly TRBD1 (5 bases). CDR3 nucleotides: TGTGCCAGCAGCCCACGGACAATCTCCTACAATGAGCAGTTCTTC. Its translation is CASSPRTISYNEQFF.